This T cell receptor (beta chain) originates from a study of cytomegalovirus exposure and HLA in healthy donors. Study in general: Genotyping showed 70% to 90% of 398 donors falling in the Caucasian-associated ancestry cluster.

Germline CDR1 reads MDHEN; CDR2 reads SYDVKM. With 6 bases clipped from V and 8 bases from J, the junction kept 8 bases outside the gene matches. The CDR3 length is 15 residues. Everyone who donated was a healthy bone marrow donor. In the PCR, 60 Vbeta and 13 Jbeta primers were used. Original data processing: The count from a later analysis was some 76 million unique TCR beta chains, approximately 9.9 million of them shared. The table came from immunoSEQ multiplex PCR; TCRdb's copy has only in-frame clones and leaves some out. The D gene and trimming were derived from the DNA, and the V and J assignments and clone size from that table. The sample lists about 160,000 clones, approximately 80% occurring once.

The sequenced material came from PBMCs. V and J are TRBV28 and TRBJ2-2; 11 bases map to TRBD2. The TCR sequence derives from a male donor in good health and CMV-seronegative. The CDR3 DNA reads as TGTGCCAGCAGCACCCTAGCGGGAGGTCCTGGGGAGCTGTTTTTT. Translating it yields CASSTLAGGPGELFF.